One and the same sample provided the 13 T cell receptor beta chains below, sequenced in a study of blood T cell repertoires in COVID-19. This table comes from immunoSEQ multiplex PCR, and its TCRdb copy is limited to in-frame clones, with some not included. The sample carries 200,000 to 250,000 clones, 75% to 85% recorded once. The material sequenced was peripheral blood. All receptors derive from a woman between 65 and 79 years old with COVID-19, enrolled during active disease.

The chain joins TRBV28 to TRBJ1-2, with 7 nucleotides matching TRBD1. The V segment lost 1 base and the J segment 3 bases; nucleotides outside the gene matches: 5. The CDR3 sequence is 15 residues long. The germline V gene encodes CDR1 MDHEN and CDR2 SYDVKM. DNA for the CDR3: TGTGCCAGCAGTTTATCAAGGGGGCAGGACTATGGCTACACCTTC. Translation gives CASSLSRGQDYGYTF.

The CDR3 nucleotides read TGCGCCAGCAGCCGGGACACCAATCAGCCCCAGCATTTT. Encoded protein: CASSRDTNQPQHF. The gene calls are TRBV5-1 and TRBJ1-5, with D perhaps TRBD1 (6 bases). Germline loops: CDR1 SGHRS, CDR2 YFSETQ. V was shortened by 4 bases and J by 3 bases, with 8 bases between the two germline ends. The CDR3 consists of 13 residues. Full variable domain (outside the CDR3, taken from reference TRBV5-1 and TRBJ1-5): KAGVTQTPRYLIKTRGQQVTLSCSPISGHRSVSWYQQTPGQGLQFLFEYFSETQRNKGNFPGRFSGRQFSNSRSEMNVSTLELGDSALYLCASSRDTNQPQHFGDGTRLSIL.

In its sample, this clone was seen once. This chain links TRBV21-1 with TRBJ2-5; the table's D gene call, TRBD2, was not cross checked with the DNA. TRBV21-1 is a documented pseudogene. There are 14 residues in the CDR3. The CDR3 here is CASPQCESKETQYF. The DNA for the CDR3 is TGTGCCAGCCCGCAATGTGAGTCAAAAGAGACCCAGTACTTC.

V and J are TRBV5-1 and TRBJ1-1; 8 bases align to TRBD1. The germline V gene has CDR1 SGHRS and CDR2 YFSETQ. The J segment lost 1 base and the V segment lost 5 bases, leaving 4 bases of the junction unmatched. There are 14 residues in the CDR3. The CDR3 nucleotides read TGCGCCAGCAGGGGGACAGGTGAGAACACTGAAGCTTTCTTT. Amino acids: CASRGTGENTEAFF.

CDR3 loop: CASSPRRTGGSGANVLTF. As DNA, the CDR3 is TGTGCCAGCAGCCCCCGGCGGACAGGGGGCTCTGGGGCCAACGTCCTGACTTTC. The chain is built from TRBV11-2 and TRBJ2-6; 10 positions match TRBD1. CDR3 length: 18 residues. V shed 5 bases and J 0 bases; nucleotides not matched to a gene: 7. Germline CDR1 and CDR2: SGHAT and FQNNGV.

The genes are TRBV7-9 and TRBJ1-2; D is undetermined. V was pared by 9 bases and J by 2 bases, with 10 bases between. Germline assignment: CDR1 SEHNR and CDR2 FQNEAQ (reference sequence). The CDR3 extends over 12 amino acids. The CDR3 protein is CASVDGNYGYTF. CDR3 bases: TGTGCCAGTGTTGACGGGAACTATGGCTACACCTTC. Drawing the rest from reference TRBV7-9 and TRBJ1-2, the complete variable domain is DTGVSQNPRHKITKRGQNVTFRCDPISEHNRLYWYRQTLGQGPEFLTYFQNEAQLEKSRLLSDRFSAERPKGSFSTLEIQRTEQGDSAMYLCASVDGNYGYTFGSGTRLTVV.

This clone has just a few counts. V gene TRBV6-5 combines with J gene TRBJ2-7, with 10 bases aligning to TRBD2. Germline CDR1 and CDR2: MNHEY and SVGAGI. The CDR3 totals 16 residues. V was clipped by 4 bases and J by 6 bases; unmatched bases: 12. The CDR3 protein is CASSFGAGLAGVEQYF. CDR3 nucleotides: TGTGCCAGCAGTTTTGGGGCGGGGCTAGCGGGAGTCGAGCAGTACTTC.

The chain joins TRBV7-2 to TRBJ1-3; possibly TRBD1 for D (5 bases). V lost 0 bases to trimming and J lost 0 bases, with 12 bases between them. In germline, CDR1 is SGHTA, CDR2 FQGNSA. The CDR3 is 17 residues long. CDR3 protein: CASSLALTGTSGNTIYF. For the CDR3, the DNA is TGTGCCAGCAGCTTAGCGCTAACAGGAACCTCTGGAAACACCATATATTTT.

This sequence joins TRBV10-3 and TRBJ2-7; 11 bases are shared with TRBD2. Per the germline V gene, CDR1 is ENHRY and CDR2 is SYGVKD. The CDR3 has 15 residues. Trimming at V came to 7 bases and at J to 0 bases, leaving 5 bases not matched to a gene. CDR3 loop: CAINPGLAASYEQYF. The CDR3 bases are TGTGCCATCAATCCGGGACTAGCGGCCTCCTACGAGCAGTACTTC.

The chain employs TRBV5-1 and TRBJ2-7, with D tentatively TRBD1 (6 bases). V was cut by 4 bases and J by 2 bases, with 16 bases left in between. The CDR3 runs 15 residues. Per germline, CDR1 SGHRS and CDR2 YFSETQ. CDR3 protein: CASSAGATGTYEQYF. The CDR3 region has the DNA TGCGCCAGCAGCGCTGGGGCGACAGGTACCTACGAGCAGTACTTC.

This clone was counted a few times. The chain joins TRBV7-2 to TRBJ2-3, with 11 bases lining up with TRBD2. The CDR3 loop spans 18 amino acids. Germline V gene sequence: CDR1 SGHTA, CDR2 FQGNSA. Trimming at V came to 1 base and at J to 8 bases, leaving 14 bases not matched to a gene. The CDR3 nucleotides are TGTGCCAGCAGCTTAGAGGTTCCTAGCGGGAGGAGGGCGGGTACGCAGTATTTT. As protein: CASSLEVPSGRRAGTQYF.

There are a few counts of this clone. CDR3 loop: CASSPDSNSNQPQHF. For the CDR3, the DNA is TGTGCCAGCTCACCCGACAGTAATAGCAATCAGCCCCAGCATTTT. The chain has TRBV18 and TRBJ1-5; maybe TRBD1 (5 bases). V lost 3 bases to trimming and J lost 0 bases, with 9 bases between them. CDR3 length: 15 amino acids. Germline-derived CDR1 and CDR2 are KGHSH and LQKENI. The variable domain in full, completed from reference TRBV18 and TRBJ1-5, reads NAGVMQNPRHLVRRRGQEARLRCSPMKGHSHVYWYRQLPEEGLKFMVYLQKENIIDESGMPKERFSAEFPKEGPSILRIQQVVRGDSAAYFCASSPDSNSNQPQHFGDGTRLSIL.

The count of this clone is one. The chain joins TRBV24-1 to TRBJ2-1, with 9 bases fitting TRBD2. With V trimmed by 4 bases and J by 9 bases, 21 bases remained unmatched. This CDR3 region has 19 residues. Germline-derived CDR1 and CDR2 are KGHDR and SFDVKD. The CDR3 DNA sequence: TGTGCCACCAGTGAACTGGGGGTGGCGGCTAGCGGGATTGTGGGTGAGCAGTTCTTC. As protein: CATSELGVAASGIVGEQFF.